The source of this TCR beta chain is a study of blood T cell repertoires in COVID-19. V lost 5 bases and J lost 1, with 6 bases in between. The germline CDR1 and CDR2 sequences are SNHLY and FYNNEI. CDR3 size: 14 residues. As originally analysed: From reference gene primer amplification, estimates of nucleated cell counts were derived. Profiling relied on immunoSEQ multiplex PCR, and the TCRdb table lists in-frame clones only, not all of them. That table furnishes V, J and clone size, whereas the DNA furnished D and trimming. The top ten hold less than 2.5% of the sample, which has around 140,000 clones, around 86% seen once.

This TCR came from a man aged 45 to 65 with active COVID-19. The material sequenced was peripheral blood. This rearrangement joins TRBV2 to TRBJ2-6; possible D gene TRBD1, 6 bases. The CDR3 nucleotides are TGTGCCAGCAGTACAGGGTCTGGGGCCAACGTCCTGACTTTC. It specifies CASSTGSGANVLTF. The variable domain in full, with the rest retrieved from reference TRBV2 and TRBJ2-6, is EPEVTQTPSHQVTQMGQEVILRCVPISNHLYFYWYRQILGQKVEFLVSFYNNEISEKSEIFDDQFSVERPDGSNFTLKIRSTKLEDSAMYFCASSTGSGANVLTFGAGSRLTVL.